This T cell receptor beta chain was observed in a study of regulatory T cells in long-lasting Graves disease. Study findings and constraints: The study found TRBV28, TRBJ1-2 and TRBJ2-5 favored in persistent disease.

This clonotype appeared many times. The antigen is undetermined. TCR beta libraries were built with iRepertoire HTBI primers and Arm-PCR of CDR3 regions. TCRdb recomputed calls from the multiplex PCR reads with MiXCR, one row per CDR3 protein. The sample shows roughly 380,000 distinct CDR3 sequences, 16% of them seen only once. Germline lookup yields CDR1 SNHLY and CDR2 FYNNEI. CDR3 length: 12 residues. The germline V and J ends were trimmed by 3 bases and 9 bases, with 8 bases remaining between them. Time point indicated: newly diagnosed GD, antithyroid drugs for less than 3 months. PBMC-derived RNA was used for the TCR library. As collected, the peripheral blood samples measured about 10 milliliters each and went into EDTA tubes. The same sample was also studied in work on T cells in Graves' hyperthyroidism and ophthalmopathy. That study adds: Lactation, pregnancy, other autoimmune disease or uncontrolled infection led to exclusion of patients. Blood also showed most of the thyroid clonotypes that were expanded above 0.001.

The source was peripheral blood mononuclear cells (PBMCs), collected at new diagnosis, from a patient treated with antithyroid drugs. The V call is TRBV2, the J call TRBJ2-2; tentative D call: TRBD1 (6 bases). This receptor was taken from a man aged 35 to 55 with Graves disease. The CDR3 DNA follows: TGTGCCAGCAGTGAGGACAGCCGGGAGCTGTTTTTT. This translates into CASSEDSRELFF.